The entry below gives a single TCR beta chain sequence along with its context. Its antigen is still unknown. Base-call qualities are not available, and no considerably larger clone is one nucleotide away. Taken from cysteine to phenylalanine, the CDR3 has 15 residues. Left in the record is the CDR3 DNA by itself, 45 bases read in frame from the first base. The CDR1 and CDR2 encoded by the germline V gene (reference sequence) are LNHDA and SQIVND. Trimming removed 3 bases from V and 2 bases from J, leaving 11 bases between the germline ends. The CDR3 regions of human TCRbeta chains were subjected to immunosequencing. From the authors' description of their analysis: TCRs in the repertoires were matched against a reference library of SARS-CoV-2-specific TCRs that had been generated with the MIRA antigen-specificity platform. Breadth meant the fraction of unique TCRs that were SARS-CoV-2-associated, whereas depth meant the fraction of total T cells that were SARS-CoV-2-associated. Using the MIRA data, every spike-specific TCR was mapped to the spike region that the TCR reacted to and assigned to either a CD4 or a CD8 class. Log10-transformed breadth and depth values were compared by one-way ANOVA with Sidak's multiple comparisons tests. The table comes from immuneACCESS by way of TCRdb, which keeps in-frame sequences with V and J called. Part of the clones is missing from these tables; in studies checked, under half for an unresolved V gene and the rest for unknown reasons. The V and J calls and clone size are taken from that table; D and trimming were inferred from the DNA. The sample profile shows about 150,000 clones; more than 75% of them were found once. Of the sample, less than 2% falls within the top ten clones.

The data were obtained in a study of T cell responses to AZD1222 COVID-19 vaccine (dated by TCRdb to the early 2020s). About the study as a whole: A total of around 240 trial participants underwent TCR sequencing, of whom some 210 received two doses of AZD1222 and 26 received two doses of the MenACWY control vaccine. Trial participants were enrolled into age subgroups of 18-55, 56-69 and 70-plus years, which contained roughly 140, 27 and 60 TCR-sequenced participants, respectively.

Paper-wide results and their limitations: Because no samples from the day 14 peak response were available, repertoires could be characterized only after the peak T cell response. After two AZD1222 doses, both the breadth and the depth of spike-specific TCRs were significantly higher than at day 0 and than in MenACWY recipients. Vaccine-associated CD4 TCRs spanned the whole spike protein, with dominant responses in regions 160-218 and 743-854. Participants were mostly white British and included more females than males, and it was suggested by the authors that clonal diversity may have been underestimated. In the small 56-69-year group, the increase in depth fell short of significance, most likely because of low power. Conclusions about previously exposed vaccinees are limited, since just six or seven AZD1222 recipients were seropositive for SARS-CoV-2 at baseline. Reportedly, almost half of the unique spike-specific TCRs recognized epitopes lying outside the regions that are mutated in the B.1.351 and B.1.1.7 variants.

The sample's time point label is to be understood as: about 28 days (+/-7) after the second vaccine dose. Because spike-specific TCR depth and breadth did not differ between the two schedules, AZD1222 recipients who got a second dose at roughly 4 weeks were pooled with those who got a second dose at roughly 12 weeks. Vaccinee samples were obtained from the UK trials COV001 and COV002, which included a single-blind randomized controlled phase 2/3 trial of AZD1222 (ChAdOx1 nCoV-19) in healthy adults. Trial participant PBMC samples were collected at day 0 and day 28 after the second dose for TCRbeta chain sequencing.

This sequence uses TRBV19 and TRBJ1-5; the D gene is not confidently resolved. This sequence was found in an adult who received the AZD1222 COVID-19 vaccine. The sequencing here drew on peripheral blood, taken 28 days after the second AZD1222 dose. CDR3 region: CASSMGGDGNQPQHF. The DNA sequence is as follows: TGTGCCAGTAGTATGGGCGGGGATGGCAATCAGCCCCAGCATTTT.